The clone carrying this TCR beta chain came up a few times. Its antigen is not identified. The data are from a study of blood T cells in healthy people across ages. The study's findings and limits: There was a strong correlation between TCR beta diversity and naive T cell percentage. Comparison with aged donors showed that long-lived donors had more naive CD4+ cells and higher diversity. Diversity was estimated from one million T cells, and these estimates were considered underestimates.

With a J-beta primer mix and a sample-barcoded 5' primer, a second PCR ran 7 to 11 cycles. MiXCR, applied by TCRdb to the 5' RACE reads, yields one record per CDR3 protein. Among about 800,000 distinct CDR3 sequences listed, about three fifths were seen once. Sequencing was carried out using blood. This sequence originates from a man aged 30-40 years in good health.

CDR3 region: CSVESGGYTF. For the CDR3, the DNA is TGCAGCGTTGAATCGGGTGGCTACACCTTC. The rearrangement joins TRBV29-1 to TRBJ1-2; D unresolved. The V end lost 2 bases, the J end lost 7 bases, and 5 bases lay between the germline ends. Germline CDR1 reads SQVTM; CDR2 reads ANQGSEA. The CDR3 consists of 10 residues.